One and the same sample provided the 10 T cell receptor beta chains below, sequenced in a study of cytomegalovirus exposure and HLA in healthy donors. The repertoire was sequenced with immunoSEQ multiplex PCR; TCRdb's copy has only in-frame clones and lacks some. The repertoire holds some 150,000 clones, about 95% seen once, with 1.5% to 2% in the top ten. Sequenced input: PBMCs. These receptors came from a man in his late teens or twenties in good health and CMV-seropositive.

The CDR3 reads CASSSSGGEVGPDTQYF. Here the CDR3 DNA reads TGTGCCAGCAGCTCCTCCGGAGGGGAAGTGGGCCCAGATACGCAGTATTTT. The chain has TRBV7-9 and TRBJ2-3; D is possibly TRBD2 (6 bases). This CDR3 spans 17 amino acids. Germline assignment: CDR1 SEHNR and CDR2 FQNEAQ (reference sequence). Trimming took 4 bases from V and 4 from J, leaving 21 bases between them.

The V and J genes are TRBV10-3 and TRBJ2-2, with D hard to call. Germline lookup yields CDR1 ENHRY and CDR2 SYGVKD. CDR3 length: 14 residues. Trimming cost V 2 bases and J 2 bases, with 6 bases left between them. The chain's CDR3 is CAISEERNTGELFF. DNA for the CDR3: TGTGCCATCAGTGAGGAGAGAAACACCGGGGAGCTGTTTTTT.

V gene TRBV27 combines with J gene TRBJ2-5; 10 nucleotides line up with TRBD2. The trim removed 6 bases at V and 3 bases at J, leaving 10 bases unmatched. The CDR3 sequence is 16 residues long. The germline gives CDR1 MNHEY, CDR2 SMNVEV (reference sequence). Here the CDR3 reads CASSFPRTSGKETQYF. CDR3 bases: TGTGCCAGCAGCTTCCCGAGGACTAGCGGTAAAGAGACCCAGTACTTC.

V and J are TRBV27 and TRBJ1-2, with 8 bases that match TRBD1. From germline, CDR1 is MNHEY and CDR2 SMNVEV (reference sequence). This CDR3 is built from 14 residues. Unmatched junction bases numbered 6, after V lost 1 base and J lost 8 bases. The CDR3 protein is CASSLFRGTGGYTF. The CDR3 DNA reads TGTGCCAGCAGTTTATTTCGCGGGACAGGAGGCTACACCTTC.

This chain connects TRBV7-9 to TRBJ2-1; 7 bases line up with TRBD2. Losses at the gene ends were 5 bases for V and 5 bases for J; bases not matched to a gene: 12. The CDR3 is made up of 16 amino acids. Germline V gene sequence: CDR1 SEHNR, CDR2 FQNEAQ (reference sequence). CDR3 region: CASSDASGLQDNEQFF. The DNA of the CDR3 is TGTGCCAGCAGCGACGCTAGCGGCCTTCAGGACAATGAGCAGTTCTTC.

The V and J genes are TRBV7-2 and TRBJ2-7; TRBD1 matches at 7 bases. The CDR3 has 13 residues. V was pared by 5 bases and J by 6 bases, with 7 bases of the junction left unmatched. CDR1 is SGHTA and CDR2 is FQGNSA in the germline V gene. The CDR3 reads CASSPTGFGEQYF. The CDR3 nucleotides are TGTGCCAGCAGCCCGACAGGGTTTGGCGAGCAGTACTTC.

The chain has TRBV5-1 and TRBJ2-3; D is uncertain. Trimming took off 1 base at V and 0 bases at J, with 9 bases between the two ends. This CDR3 contains 15 residues. Germline CDR1 SGHRS, CDR2 YFSETQ. The DNA of the CDR3 is TGCGCCAGCAGCTTGAACGGCGGAAGCACAGATACGCAGTATTTT. Residues: CASSLNGGSTDTQYF. The full variable domain, with the rest looked up from reference TRBV5-1 and TRBJ2-3, is KAGVTQTPRYLIKTRGQQVTLSCSPISGHRSVSWYQQTPGQGLQFLFEYFSETQRNKGNFPGRFSGRQFSNSRSEMNVSTLELGDSALYLCASSLNGGSTDTQYFGPGTRLTVL.

This chain joins TRBV11-1 and TRBJ2-1, with TRBD2 matching 9 bases. V shed 2 bases and J 7 bases; nucleotides not matched to a gene: 12. Germline V gives CDR1 SGHAT, CDR2 FQDESV (reference sequence). The CDR3 consists of 17 residues. CDR3 loop: CASSLSNGLAGLNEQFF. For the CDR3, the DNA is TGTGCCAGCAGCTTAAGTAATGGCCTAGCGGGACTTAATGAGCAGTTCTTC.

The V gene is TRBV10-3, the J gene TRBJ2-1, with TRBD2 matching over 9 bases. The CDR3 is 18 residues long. The V segment lost 3 bases and the J segment 0 bases; nucleotides outside the gene matches: 9. Germline CDR1 and CDR2: ENHRY and SYGVKD. This chain's CDR3 is CAISDLPSGKSSYNEQFF. The CDR3 DNA reads as TGTGCCATCAGTGATCTTCCTAGCGGGAAAAGCTCCTACAATGAGCAGTTCTTC.

V usage is TRBV7-2 and J usage is TRBJ2-7; D possibly corresponds to TRBD2 (6 bases). The CDR3 is made up of 14 amino acids. With 1 base removed from V and 3 bases from J, the gap between germline ends came to 10 bases. Germline CDR1 is SGHTA and CDR2 is FQGNSA. The chain's CDR3 is CASSLGFSGYEQYF. The CDR3 nucleotides read TGTGCCAGCAGCTTAGGATTTAGCGGCTACGAGCAGTACTTC.